These 5 T cell receptor beta chains came from one sample sequenced in a study of T cells in localized non-small cell lung cancer. Sequencing was performed with immunoSEQ multiplex PCR; in TCRdb, only in-frame clones are kept and a portion is missing. The table records 70,000 to 75,000 clones, approximately 84% of them present only once. This material consisted of peripheral blood, taken before any cancer treatment. The receptors originated from a female donor at least 60 years old with stage I lung adenocarcinoma.

The chain couples TRBV19 to TRBJ2-2, with D possibly being TRBD2 (6 bases). V shed 10 bases and J shed 4 bases, with 19 bases lying between them. CDR3 length: 15 amino acids. Looked up from germline, CDR1 is LNHDA and CDR2 is SQIVND (reference sequence). CDR3 DNA sequence: TGTGCCACCGGAGGGAGACCCACGGGCACCGGGGAGCTGTTTTTT. Residues: CATGGRPTGTGELFF.

The chain is built from TRBV7-2 and TRBJ2-2, with D uncertain. Germline V lookup: CDR1 SGHTA, CDR2 FQGNSA. Trimming stripped 1 base from V and 4 bases from J, with 16 bases between. The CDR3 covers 17 residues. CDR3 in DNA: TGTGCCAGCAGCTTAGGTTCGAGTTATCTGAGCACCGGGGAGCTGTTTTTT. It specifies CASSLGSSYLSTGELFF.

The genes are TRBV13 and TRBJ1-2, with TRBD1 matching over 8 bases. Per the germline V gene, CDR1 is PRHDT and CDR2 is FYEKMQ (reference sequence). The V gene end was trimmed by 4 bases and the J gene end by 4 bases; junction bases not matched to a gene: 8. The CDR3 is 15 residues long. Here the CDR3 DNA reads TGTGCCAGCAGCTCGGTGGACAGGGAACTCTATGGCTACACCTTC. This sequence encodes CASSSVDRELYGYTF. The full variable domain, completed using reference TRBV13 and TRBJ1-2, is AAGVIQSPRHLIKEKRETATLKCYPIPRHDTVYWYQQGPGQDPQFLISFYEKMQSDKGSIPDRFSAQQFSDYHSELNMSSLELGDSALYFCASSSVDRELYGYTFGSGTRLTVV.

This clone was recorded a few times. CDR3 region: CASSLGLGGEAFF. Here the CDR3 DNA reads TGTGCCAGCAGCTTGGGTCTCGGCGGTGAAGCTTTCTTT. This chain uses TRBV5-6 with TRBJ1-1; D unclear. The CDR3 spans 13 residues. V was shortened by 0 bases and J by 7 bases, with 10 bases between the two germline ends. Per germline, CDR1 SGHDT and CDR2 YYEEEE.

This sequence joins TRBV2 and TRBJ1-5; no reliable D call. The germline CDR1 and CDR2 sequences are SNHLY and FYNNEI. The germline V and J ends were trimmed by 7 bases and 3 bases, with 10 bases remaining between them. The CDR3 runs to 13 residues. CDR3 amino acids: CASMGSFNQPQHF. The DNA of the CDR3 is TGTGCCAGCATGGGCAGCTTCAATCAGCCCCAGCATTTT. Drawing the rest from reference TRBV2 and TRBJ1-5, the complete variable domain is EPEVTQTPSHQVTQMGQEVILRCVPISNHLYFYWYRQILGQKVEFLVSFYNNEISEKSEIFDDQFSVERPDGSNFTLKIRSTKLEDSAMYFCASMGSFNQPQHFGDGTRLSIL.